One sample yielded the 15 T cell receptor beta chains listed below, sequenced in a study of blood T cell repertoires in COVID-19. The method was immunoSEQ multiplex PCR; TCRdb's version includes in-frame clones alone and lacks a portion of them. The sample yields 250,000 or so clones, 83% seen once. Specimen: PBMCs or T cells enriched from blood (not recorded which). These receptors came from a woman in her 40s who had been exposed to COVID-19.

The V gene is TRBV5-1, the J gene TRBJ2-5; 10 bases agree with TRBD2. J gave up 5 bases and V 3 bases, and 7 bases lay outside the gene matches. CDR1 and CDR2 from the germline V gene are SGHRS and YFSETQ. The CDR3 sequence is 15 residues long. CDR3: CASSSLAGELETQYF. The CDR3, as DNA: TGCGCCAGCAGCTCCCTAGCGGGGGAGCTTGAGACCCAGTACTTC.

This clone has a handful of counts. Here the CDR3 reads CASSQGSEQFF. The CDR3 bases are TGTGCCAGCAGCCAGGGGAGTGAGCAGTTCTTC. The V call is TRBV3-1 (or the pseudogene TRBV3-2), the J call TRBJ2-1; a weak D match, TRBD2 (5 bases). Germline loops: CDR1 LGHDT, CDR2 YNNKEL (reference sequence). Trimming cost V 3 bases and J 9 bases, with 6 bases left between them. This CDR3 contains 11 residues.

The chain recombines TRBV30 with TRBJ1-6; maybe TRBD1 (6 bases). This CDR3 contains 15 residues. Deletions cut 0 bases from V and 0 bases from J, with 6 bases between. Germline V gene data show CDR1 as GTSNPN and CDR2 as SVGIG (reference sequence). For the CDR3, the DNA is TGTGCCTGGAGTGTACAGGGCTCCTATAATTCACCCCTCCACTTT. This encodes CAWSVQGSYNSPLHF.

In nucleotides, the CDR3 is TGTGCCAGCTCACCCTCTTTCAGGGGGGATGGCTACACCTTC. It is translated as CASSPSFRGDGYTF. This chain joins TRBV18 and TRBJ1-2; 7 positions match TRBD1. The CDR3 is 14 amino acids. V lost 3 bases and J lost 6; bases outside the gene matches: 7. Germline-derived CDR1 and CDR2 are KGHSH and LQKENI.

The chain has TRBV24-1 and TRBJ1-2; possibly TRBD1 for D (6 bases). The germline V gene encodes CDR1 KGHDR and CDR2 SFDVKD. The V end was cut by 4 bases, the J end by 2 bases, with 13 bases between. The CDR3 is made up of 15 amino acids. The CDR3 region is CATSDRGNKNYGYTF. CDR3 bases: TGTGCCACCAGTGACAGGGGAAATAAGAACTATGGCTACACCTTC.

The chain uses TRBV6-5 and TRBJ2-4; D ambiguous. This CDR3 comprises 13 residues. Germline V gives CDR1 MNHEY, CDR2 SVGAGI. Trimming stripped 5 bases from V and 8 bases from J, with 13 bases between. CDR3 DNA sequence: TGTGCCAGCAGTCCCTTTTCCTCAGACATTCAGTACTTC. Translated: CASSPFSSDIQYF.

The chain has TRBV19 and TRBJ1-2; 10 bases are shared with TRBD1. Germline lookup yields CDR1 LNHDA and CDR2 SQIVND (reference sequence). The CDR3 runs 14 residues. V shed 6 bases, J shed 5 bases, and the junction held 6 bases outside the gene matches. CDR3 residues: CASRDRGRGYGYTF. The DNA of the CDR3 is TGTGCCAGTAGAGACAGGGGGCGCGGTTATGGCTACACCTTC.

J is TRBJ2-3 and V is TRBV6-2 or TRBV6-3, with 9 positions matching TRBD1. The V gene's germline CDR1 is MNHEY and CDR2 SVGEGT. This CDR3 is 13 amino acids long. The V segment lost 5 bases and the J segment 4 bases; nucleotides outside the gene matches: 1. The CDR3, as DNA: TGTGCCAGCAGTCGACAGGGGGCAGATACGCAGTATTTT. This sequence encodes CASSRQGADTQYF.

The chain joins TRBV25-1 to TRBJ1-6; 9 bases match TRBD1. There are 15 residues in the CDR3. The V gene's germline CDR1 is MGHDK and CDR2 SYGVNS. Trimming at V came to 5 bases and at J to 8 bases, leaving 7 bases not matched to a gene. The CDR3 sequence is CASSRRDREYSPLHF. In DNA form, the CDR3 reads TGTGCCAGCAGTCGAAGGGACAGGGAATATTCACCCCTCCACTTT.

The chain joins TRBV2 to TRBJ1-3, with 7 bases that match TRBD1. There are 16 residues in the CDR3. The trim removed 0 bases at V and 3 bases at J, leaving 5 bases unmatched. Germline V gene data show CDR1 as SNHLY and CDR2 as FYNNEI. The CDR3 DNA sequence: TGTGCCAGCAGTGAAGCCAGGGGGTGGGTTGGAAACACCATATATTTT. Its protein product is CASSEARGWVGNTIYF.

This clone was found once. This chain uses TRBV20-1 with TRBJ1-5; D remains unclear. V lost 3 bases and J lost 2, with 17 bases in between. Germline loops: CDR1 DFQATT, CDR2 SNEGSKA (reference sequence). The CDR3 is made up of 16 amino acids. CDR3 in DNA: TGCAGTGCTAGTCCCTCGGGTGCGGCTGGCAATCAGCCCCAGCATTTT. Protein sequence: CSASPSGAAGNQPQHF.

The chain combines TRBV6-4 with TRBJ2-3; 8 bases fit TRBD2. CDR3 length: 16 residues. Trimming removed 1 base from V and 4 bases from J; junction bases left unmatched: 7. Germline V CDR1 and CDR2: MRHNA, SNTAGT. As DNA, the CDR3 is TGTGCCAGCAGTGACTTAGCGAGCGGGGGACCAGATACGCAGTATTTT. Residues: CASSDLASGGPDTQYF.

The chain couples TRBV7-2 to TRBJ2-7, with D perhaps matching TRBD1 (5 bases). Trimming shortened V by 7 bases and J by 2 bases, and 12 bases separated the two germline ends. The CDR3 has 13 amino acids. CDR1 is SGHTA and CDR2 is FQGNSA in the germline V gene. The chain's CDR3 is CASNNDRTYEQYF. CDR3 coding DNA: TGTGCCAGCAACAACGACAGAACCTACGAGCAGTACTTC.

This chain links TRBV19 with TRBJ2-1, with 8 bases matching TRBD1. With 5 bases clipped from V and 6 bases from J, the junction kept 9 bases outside the gene matches. CDR1 is LNHDA and CDR2 is SQIVND in the germline V gene (reference sequence). This CDR3 spans 15 amino acids. CDR3: CASSPGTGTFNEQFF. CDR3 bases: TGTGCCAGTAGTCCCGGGACAGGTACCTTCAATGAGCAGTTCTTC.

In its sample, this clone was seen a few times. This chain links TRBV5-1 with TRBJ1-2; unclear D gene. Germline CDR1 SGHRS, CDR2 YFSETQ. The CDR3 runs to 14 residues. V lost 1 base to trimming and J lost 5 bases, with 12 bases between them. CDR3 sequence (DNA): TGCGCCAGCAGCTTGAATGGCAGGTCGTATGGCTACACCTTC. This encodes CASSLNGRSYGYTF.